The subject of this entry is one T cell receptor (beta chain). Its cognate antigen is unknown. This CDR3 contains 12 residues. Trimming stripped 6 bases from V and 6 bases from J, with 9 bases between. In germline, CDR1 is MDHEN, CDR2 SYDVKM. Primers: 60 Vbeta forward and 13 Jbeta reverse. Per the original data handling: Per a later analysis, the number of unique TCR beta chains was approximately 73 million, of which 9 million to 12 million were shared. Clones were read by immunoSEQ multiplex PCR, and TCRdb kept only the in-frame ones, dropping some. For V, J and clone size, that table is used; D and trimming come from the DNA. The repertoire holds approximately 200,000 clones, with roughly four fifths as singletons. The sample originates from a study of cytomegalovirus exposure and HLA in healthy donors. General study points: In an earlier analysis, about 87% or about 30%: the productive usage of most TCR beta V segments. Trimming of TCR beta V- and J-genes showed a link, identified in a later analysis, to a missense DCLRE1C variant.

This chain links TRBV28 with TRBJ1-5; D is undetermined. Sequencing used PBMCs. The clonotype comes from a woman in her thirties in good health and CMV-seropositive. The CDR3, as DNA: TGTGCCAGCAGGCGCTTTGGTCAGCCCCAGCATTTT. Protein: CASRRFGQPQHF.